A selection of T cell receptor beta chains follows, all from one sample in a study of early T cells in non-severe SARS-CoV-2 infection. MiXCR was run by TCRdb on the 5' RACE reads, yielding one entry per CDR3 protein. The sample has over 25,000 distinct CDR3 sequences; approximately 5.4% are singletons. The specimen was whole blood. All receptors derive from an adult who was a healthcare worker with PCR-confirmed SARS-CoV-2 infection or an uninfected control (not recorded which). The CDR3 runs from the conserved cysteine through the conserved F or W. The D gene is left open where the match is weak. A clone size is listed for some rows: how often the clone was seen (once, few, many), or a class if it is expanded.

D,J,size,V,CDR3,DNA
-,TRBJ2-3,-,TRBV27,CASSPYWVGTDTQYF,TGTGCCAGCAGTCCCTACTGGGTAGGCACAGATACGCAGTATTTT
TRBD2,TRBJ2-1,many,TRBV7-9,CASSIAGSSYNEQFF,TGTGCCAGCAGCATAGCGGGAAGCTCCTACAATGAGCAGTTCTTC
-,TRBJ2-2,-,TRBV7-2,CASRRGFGELFF,TGTGCCAGCAGGCGGGGTTTCGGGGAGCTGTTTTTT
TRBD2,TRBJ2-4,-,TRBV29-1,CSVEGEGSKNIQYF,TGCAGCGTTGAAGGGGAGGGCAGCAAAAACATTCAGTACTTC
-,TRBJ2-1,-,TRBV20-1,CSASLRIYNEQFF,TGCAGTGCTAGTTTAAGGATTTACAATGAGCAGTTCTTC
TRBD1,TRBJ2-7,many,TRBV29-1,CSVADRRHSYEQYF,TGCAGCGTTGCGGACAGGAGACACTCATACGAGCAGTACTTC
TRBD1,TRBJ1-5,many,TRBV29-1,CSVPSSGTEGGYSNQPQHF,TGCAGCGTTCCCTCCTCCGGGACAGAGGGGGGTTATAGCAATCAGCCCCAGCATTTT
-,TRBJ2-3,few,TRBV7-9,CASTTRGPGTQYF,TGTGCCAGCACCACTCGGGGACCCGGCACGCAGTATTTT
-,TRBJ2-1,many,TRBV11-2,CASSNRQVHYNEQFF,TGTGCCAGCAGCAACAGACAGGTGCACTACAATGAGCAGTTCTTC
-,TRBJ1-1,-,TRBV6-2/TRBV6-3,CATHGRIRMNTEAFF,TGTGCCACCCACGGGAGGATTAGGATGAACACTGAAGCTTTCTTT
TRBD1,TRBJ1-2,many,TRBV2,CASSEASDRTLPFYGYTF,TGTGCCAGCAGTGAAGCGTCGGACAGGACCCTCCCTTTCTATGGCTACACCTTC
TRBD2,TRBJ2-1,many,TRBV11-2,CASSMGLAEAGEQFF,TGTGCCAGCAGCATGGGACTAGCGGAGGCGGGTGAGCAGTTCTTC
-,TRBJ2-7,many,TRBV25-1,CASSDPRGGVSYEQYF,TGTGCCAGCAGTGACCCCAGAGGGGGGGTGTCCTACGAGCAGTACTTC
-,TRBJ1-5,-,TRBV20-1,CSATPNNQPQHF,TGCAGTGCTACACCAAACAATCAGCCCCAGCATTTT
-,TRBJ1-5,many,TRBV6-2/TRBV6-3,CASSYGLVDQPQHF,TGTGCCAGCAGTTATGGTCTAGTCGATCAGCCCCAGCATTTT
-,TRBJ1-6,many,TRBV2,CANRAGHPSPLHF,TGTGCCAACCGCGCCGGTCACCCTTCACCCCTCCACTTT
TRBD1,TRBJ2-2,-,TRBV6-1,CASCGGTANTGELFF,TGTGCCAGCTGCGGTGGGACAGCGAACACCGGGGAGCTGTTTTTT
-,TRBJ1-4,many,TRBV28,CASSSPYGATNEKLFF,TGTGCCAGCAGTTCCCCCTACGGAGCAACTAATGAAAAACTGTTTTTT
-,TRBJ2-3,-,TRBV7-9,CASSLGRAGTDTQYF,TGTGCCAGCAGCTTGGGCAGGGCGGGCACAGATACGCAGTATTTT
TRBD2,TRBJ2-5,many,TRBV24-1,CATSDSERTSGGETQYF,TGTGCCACCAGTGATTCGGAACGGACTAGCGGGGGTGAGACCCAGTACTTC
TRBD2,TRBJ2-2,many,TRBV10-1,CASSPGLDLNTGELFF,TGCGCCAGCAGTCCGGGACTAGACCTCAACACCGGGGAGCTGTTTTTT
-,TRBJ2-4,-,TRBV6-2/TRBV6-3,CASSPALSLAKNIQYF,TGTGCCAGCAGTCCAGCTCTCTCCTTAGCCAAAAACATTCAGTACTTC
TRBD1,TRBJ2-1,-,TRBV6-2/TRBV6-3,CASSSGTGVNEQFF,TGTGCCAGCAGTTCCGGGACAGGGGTGAATGAGCAGTTCTTC
-,TRBJ1-6,many,TRBV18,CASSLSAGLYNSPLHF,TGTGCCAGCTCACTGTCTGCGGGATTGTATAATTCACCCCTCCACTTT
TRBD2,TRBJ2-1,many,TRBV5-1,CASSHIAGKIFSEQFF,TGCGCCAGCAGCCATATAGCGGGAAAGATCTTTAGTGAGCAGTTCTTC
-,TRBJ2-1,many,TRBV12-3/TRBV12-4,CASSTPYNEQFF,TGTGCCAGCAGCACTCCTTACAATGAGCAGTTCTTC
-,TRBJ2-7,many,TRBV7-2,CASSLVSASYEQYF,TGTGCCAGCAGCTTAGTTTCAGCGTCCTACGAGCAGTACTTC
-,TRBJ2-7,few,TRBV2,CASSQVYEQYF,TGTGCCAGCAGTCAGGTCTACGAGCAGTACTTC
-,TRBJ1-1,many,TRBV30,CAWSVERSTEAFF,TGTGCCTGGAGTGTAGAGCGCTCCACTGAAGCTTTCTTT
-,TRBJ2-2,many,TRBV14,CASSQAKHTGELFF,TGTGCCAGCAGCCAAGCGAAGCACACCGGGGAGCTGTTTTTT
-,TRBJ1-2,many,TRBV7-2,CASSPDRNNYGYTF,TGTGCCAGCAGCCCGGACAGAAATAACTATGGCTACACCTTC
TRBD1,TRBJ2-1,many,TRBV18,CASSPGTGGNEQFF,TGTGCCAGCTCACCTGGGACAGGGGGGAATGAGCAGTTCTTC
-,TRBJ1-3,many,TRBV13,CASSPRQKSSGNTIYF,TGTGCCAGCAGCCCAAGACAGAAGAGCTCTGGAAACACCATATATTTT
-,TRBJ2-3,few,TRBV7-9,CASSLSSRGGTDTQYF,TGTGCCAGCAGCTTATCTTCTCGAGGGGGCACAGATACGCAGTATTTT
TRBD1,TRBJ1-2,many,TRBV28,CASSSGQGIYGYTF,TGTGCCAGCAGTTCCGGACAGGGCATCTATGGCTACACCTTC
-,TRBJ1-4,-,TRBV27,CASSLQGEGKLFF,TGTGCCAGCAGTCTTCAAGGGGAGGGAAAACTGTTTTTT
-,TRBJ2-7,-,TRBV28,CASSDDRNEQYF,TGTGCCAGCAGTGACGACAGGAACGAGCAGTACTTC
TRBD1,TRBJ1-1,many,TRBV12-5,CASGLVGGQAEAFF,TGTGCTAGTGGTTTGGTAGGAGGACAGGCTGAAGCTTTCTTT
-,TRBJ1-4,-,TRBV19,CASSIMGAEKLFF,TGTGCCAGTAGTATCATGGGGGCTGAAAAACTGTTTTTT
TRBD2,TRBJ2-3,few,TRBV12-3/TRBV12-4,CASSGTSARTDTQYF,TGTGCCAGCAGCGGGACTAGCGCCCGCACAGATACGCAGTATTTT
-,TRBJ2-7,many,TRBV6-2/TRBV6-3,CASSQNSYEQYF,TGTGCCAGCAGCCAGAACAGCTACGAGCAGTACTTC
-,TRBJ2-7,few,TRBV6-1,CASSESLQGRYEQYF,TGTGCCAGCAGTGAAAGTTTACAGGGCCGATACGAGCAGTACTTC
-,TRBJ1-3,few,TRBV7-2,CASSPQSLSGNTIYF,TGTGCCAGCAGCCCCCAGTCTCTCTCTGGAAACACCATATATTTT
TRBD2,TRBJ2-7,many,TRBV20-1,CSARDRLAGGLYEQYF,TGCAGTGCTAGAGATCGCCTAGCGGGGGGCCTCTACGAGCAGTACTTC
-,TRBJ2-1,many,TRBV20-1,CSARDAGKVWNEQFF,TGCAGTGCTAGAGATGCGGGGAAGGTTTGGAATGAGCAGTTCTTC
-,TRBJ1-6,many,TRBV18,CASSPQPNSPLHF,TGTGCCAGCTCACCTCAGCCGAATTCACCCCTCCACTTT
-,TRBJ1-2,-,TRBV3-1,CASSDINYGYTF,TGTGCCAGCAGCGACATAAACTATGGCTACACCTTC
-,TRBJ1-1,many,TRBV29-1,CSVRVRTANTEAFF,TGCAGCGTTCGAGTAAGGACGGCGAACACTGAAGCTTTCTTT
-,TRBJ1-1,-,TRBV29-1,CSVGGSGTEAFF,TGCAGCGTTGGGGGGAGTGGCACTGAAGCTTTCTTT
TRBD2,TRBJ2-1,many,TRBV6-2/TRBV6-3,CASDGASGGGEQFF,TGTGCCAGCGACGGGGCTAGCGGGGGTGGTGAGCAGTTCTTC
TRBD1,TRBJ1-5,-,TRBV20-1,CSATRQGEGNQPQHF,TGCAGTGCTACGCGACAGGGCGAAGGCAATCAGCCCCAGCATTTT
-,TRBJ1-1,many,TRBV7-8,CTSLRVEVVQNTEAFF,TGTACCTCCTTGAGGGTCGAGGTCGTACAGAACACTGAAGCTTTCTTT
TRBD2,TRBJ2-3,many,TRBV15,CATSTTSGRAVFTDTQYF,TGTGCCACCAGCACAACTAGCGGGAGGGCCGTATTCACAGATACGCAGTATTTT